Listed below are T cell receptor beta chains from one sample, sequenced in a study of neurological immune-mediated disorders. TCRdb analysed the 5' RACE reads with MiXCR anew, one entry per CDR3 protein. The data show approximately 50,000 distinct CDR3 sequences, 10% seen once. Material for sequencing was PBMCs. The source is a man in his 70s with HTLV-1-associated myelopathy (HAM/TSP). Both conserved end residues are trimmed from each CDR3.

v_call: TRBV4-3
j_call: TRBJ2-1
cdr3_aa: ASSQALAGGSGEQF

v_call: TRBV20-1
j_call: TRBJ2-5
cdr3_aa: SAREAGSETQY

v_call: TRBV4-1
j_call: TRBJ1-2
cdr3_aa: ASSQRVGSYGYT

v_call: TRBV20-1
j_call: TRBJ1-6
cdr3_aa: SARAGQQNSPLH

v_call: TRBV7-8
j_call: TRBJ2-5
cdr3_aa: ASSLYLDETQY

v_call: TRBV10-3
j_call: TRBJ1-2
cdr3_aa: AVATGNYGYT

v_call: TRBV20-1
j_call: TRBJ2-5
cdr3_aa: SAPEIRGSRTQY

v_call: TRBV5-1
j_call: TRBJ2-5
cdr3_aa: ASSSNSRKETQY

v_call: TRBV20-1
j_call: TRBJ2-3
cdr3_aa: SARNPNTDTQY

v_call: TRBV7-3
j_call: TRBJ2-1
cdr3_aa: ASSGRGTGKVYNEQF

v_call: TRBV5-1
j_call: TRBJ2-3
cdr3_aa: ASSLSPVEDTQY

v_call: TRBV4-1
j_call: TRBJ1-6
cdr3_aa: ASSQGLDSPLH

v_call: TRBV7-7
j_call: TRBJ2-7
cdr3_aa: ASSPPYEQY

v_call: TRBV5-1
j_call: TRBJ2-6
cdr3_aa: ASSSDRGRGAGANVLT

v_call: TRBV12-3/TRBV12-4
j_call: TRBJ1-1
cdr3_aa: ASTTDRGKTEAF

v_call: TRBV7-8
j_call: TRBJ2-7
cdr3_aa: ASSLVRPQTHRDLEQY

v_call: TRBV25-1
j_call: TRBJ2-7
cdr3_aa: ASRGGSSYEQY

v_call: TRBV27
j_call: TRBJ1-2
cdr3_aa: ASSGAGANYGYT

v_call: TRBV12-3/TRBV12-4
j_call: TRBJ2-1
cdr3_aa: ASSLVGGWGNEQF

v_call: TRBV25-1
j_call: TRBJ2-1
cdr3_aa: ASSEVAGHEQF

v_call: TRBV7-7
j_call: TRBJ2-1
cdr3_aa: ASSPLDRSNEQF

v_call: TRBV5-1
j_call: TRBJ1-3
cdr3_aa: ASSRAASGNTIY

v_call: TRBV27
j_call: TRBJ2-2
cdr3_aa: ARTSWESGELF

v_call: TRBV5-1
j_call: TRBJ2-7
cdr3_aa: ASRPTGLALKGYEQY

v_call: TRBV7-2
j_call: TRBJ2-1
cdr3_aa: ASRPTGEGEQF

v_call: TRBV10-3
j_call: TRBJ2-7
cdr3_aa: ASHPPGSYEQY

v_call: TRBV7-2
j_call: TRBJ2-1
cdr3_aa: ASSFHNEQF

v_call: TRBV25-1
j_call: TRBJ2-7
cdr3_aa: ASSALISTGGSAYEQY

v_call: TRBV5-1
j_call: TRBJ2-2
cdr3_aa: ASSVRVDTGELF

v_call: TRBV5-6
j_call: TRBJ2-2
cdr3_aa: ASSLWSHANTGELF

v_call: TRBV4-1
j_call: TRBJ1-5
cdr3_aa: ASSQGLGAYSNQPQH

v_call: TRBV29-1
j_call: TRBJ2-7
cdr3_aa: SVGAGSFYEQY

v_call: TRBV7-2
j_call: TRBJ2-1
cdr3_aa: ASSLWEGPYNEQF

v_call: TRBV12-3/TRBV12-4
j_call: TRBJ2-7
cdr3_aa: ASSASGRSHEQY

v_call: TRBV20-1
j_call: TRBJ1-6
cdr3_aa: SARDKGAGTGNSPLH

v_call: TRBV29-1
j_call: TRBJ1-4
cdr3_aa: SAGHREKLF

v_call: TRBV7-9
j_call: TRBJ1-2
cdr3_aa: ASSFTRSSSYGYT

v_call: TRBV20-1
j_call: TRBJ1-1
cdr3_aa: SARPSDIMNTEAF

v_call: TRBV4-1
j_call: TRBJ1-2
cdr3_aa: ASSHPGQPYGYT

v_call: TRBV29-1
j_call: TRBJ2-5
cdr3_aa: SVRGQGRETQY